Presented here are 26 T cell receptor beta chains from one specimen sequenced in a study of cytomegalovirus exposure and HLA in healthy donors. PCR involved 60 Vbeta and 13 Jbeta primers. The protocol was immunoSEQ multiplex PCR, while the TCRdb copy is restricted to in-frame clones and leaves out a portion. The sample has more than 95,000 clones; around four fifths are singletons. Material: PBMCs. The source of these receptors is a woman aged 40 to 50 in good health and CMV-seropositive.

Here the CDR3 DNA reads TGTGCCAGCAGCCGGGACAGACACGCAAATCAGCCCCAGCATTTT. Its protein is CASSRDRHANQPQHF. This chain connects TRBV6-6 to TRBJ1-5; 7 bases are a match to TRBD1. The CDR3 has 15 amino acids. The germline gives CDR1 MNHNY, CDR2 SVGAGI (reference sequence). With 6 bases clipped from V and 4 bases from J, the junction kept 9 bases outside the gene matches.

The rearrangement joins TRBV23-1 to TRBJ1-2; perhaps TRBD1 as D (5 bases). TRBV23-1 is placed among ORFs of uncertain function. This CDR3 is built from 13 residues. The ends were cut back, 11 bases at V and 1 base at J, with 14 bases in the middle. The CDR3 loop reads CAAAPQDNYGYTF. The CDR3 DNA reads TGCGCCGCCGCTCCACAGGATAACTATGGCTACACCTTC.

The rearrangement links TRBV11-3 to TRBJ2-3, with TRBD2 identical over 10 bases. The CDR3 has 16 residues. CDR1 is SGHNT, CDR2 YENEEA, per germline. J gave up 2 bases and V 5 bases, and 7 bases lay outside the gene matches. CDR3 DNA: TGTGCCAGCAGCGCCGGACTAGCGGAGCCCACAGATACGCAGTATTTT. Translation: CASSAGLAEPTDTQYF. The whole variable domain, filled in from reference TRBV11-3 and TRBJ2-3, reads EAGVVQSPRYKIIEKKQPVAFWCNPISGHNTLYWYLQNLGQGPELLIRYENEEAVDDSQLPKDRFSAERLKGVDSTLKIQPAELGDSAVYLCASSAGLAEPTDTQYFGPGTRLTVL.

The CDR3 DNA sequence: TGTGCCAGCAGCTTAACTAGCGGGCTTACCTACGAGCAGTACTTC. This gives the protein CASSLTSGLTYEQYF. The chain links TRBV7-6 to TRBJ2-7; TRBD2 matches 9 bases. This CDR3 region has 15 residues. With V trimmed by 2 bases and J by 2 bases, 4 bases remained unmatched. CDR1 is SGHVS and CDR2 is FNYEAQ in the germline V gene.

The V gene is TRBV6-5, the J gene TRBJ1-1, with D possibly being TRBD1 (6 bases). There are 13 residues in the CDR3. V lost 0 bases to trimming and J lost 8 bases, with 10 bases between them. Germline V gene data show CDR1 as MNHEY and CDR2 as SVGAGI. The CDR3 nucleotides are TGTGCCAGCAGTTACTCGGGGAGGGGGGAAGCTTTCTTT. The encoded protein is CASSYSGRGEAFF.

The genes are TRBV7-2 and TRBJ1-5; 9 positions agree with TRBD1. Germline loops: CDR1 SGHTA, CDR2 FQGNSA. The CDR3 loop spans 16 amino acids. Germline trimming cut 2 bases from V and 4 bases from J; bases unmatched to any gene: 6. In nucleotides, the CDR3 is TGTGCCAGCAGCTTAATGGACAGGGGCCTAAATCAGCCCCAGCATTTT. Translating gives CASSLMDRGLNQPQHF. The full variable domain, rest sourced from reference TRBV7-2 and TRBJ1-5, is GAGVSQSPSNKVTEKGKDVELRCDPISGHTALYWYRQSLGQGLEFLIYFQGNSAPDKSGLPSDRFSAERTGGSVSTLTIQRTQQEDSAVYLCASSLMDRGLNQPQHFGDGTRLSIL.

This clone was found a few times. CDR3 nucleotides: TGTGCCAGCAGCTTGCGGTCTAGGGGGTACAAGCAGTACTTC. It yields the protein CASSLRSRGYKQYF. This rearrangement joins TRBV5-6 to TRBJ2-7, with D maybe TRBD1 (6 bases). This CDR3 has 14 amino acids. The germline CDR1 and CDR2 sequences are SGHDT and YYEEEE. With 1 base removed from V and 8 bases from J, the gap between germline ends came to 16 bases. Based on the CDR3 plus reference TRBV5-6 and TRBJ2-7, the full variable domain is DAGVTQSPTHLIKTRGQQVTLRCSPKSGHDTVSWYQQALGQGPQFIFQYYEEEERQRGNFPDRFSGHQFPNYSSELNVNALLLGDSALYLCASSLRSRGYKQYFGPGTRLTVT.

V and J are TRBV4-1 and TRBJ2-6, with D perhaps matching TRBD1 (5 bases). From germline, CDR1 is MGHRA and CDR2 YSYEKL. V was shortened by 7 bases and J by 0 bases, with 13 bases between the two germline ends. CDR3 length: 16 amino acids. In DNA form, the CDR3 reads TGCGCCAGCACCCCATTGCAGGGCTCTGGGGCCAACGTCCTGACTTTC. It specifies CASTPLQGSGANVLTF.

The chain has TRBV5-1 and TRBJ1-1; 8 bases agree with TRBD1. The ends lost 3 bases at V and 7 bases at J; junction bases unmatched: 8. This CDR3 has 14 residues. The germline V gene encodes CDR1 SGHRS and CDR2 YFSETQ. The CDR3 sequence: CASSSRQGTNEAFF. As DNA, the CDR3 is TGCGCCAGCAGCTCGAGACAGGGGACGAATGAAGCTTTCTTT.

The chain has TRBV30 and TRBJ2-7, with 10 bases identical to TRBD1. CDR3 size: 16 residues. The V segment lost 3 bases and the J segment 5 bases; nucleotides outside the gene matches: 13. Germline CDR1 GTSNPN, CDR2 SVGIG (reference sequence). The CDR3 sequence is CAWRPAPGQGFDEQYF. DNA of the CDR3: TGTGCCTGGAGGCCAGCCCCGGGACAGGGGTTCGACGAGCAGTACTTC.

The chain has TRBV2 and TRBJ1-1; 9 nucleotides match TRBD1. Germline lookup yields CDR1 SNHLY and CDR2 FYNNEI. The CDR3 spans 17 residues. V lost 6 bases and J lost 0; bases outside the gene matches: 11. The CDR3 DNA reads as TGTGCCAGCAGCGTAAATAGGGGACAGGGCATGAACACTGAAGCTTTCTTT. It codes for CASSVNRGQGMNTEAFF.

The chain recombines TRBV4-2 with TRBJ1-1; no firm D call. The ends were cut back, 4 bases at V and 5 bases at J, with 14 bases in the middle. The CDR3 is 14 amino acids. Germline V gives CDR1 LGHNA, CDR2 YNFKEQ. As DNA, the CDR3 is TGTGCCAGCAGCCGTCCCGGCGGGAGGACTGAAGCTTTCTTT. Translating gives CASSRPGGRTEAFF.

The V gene is TRBV28, the J gene TRBJ2-7; 7 bases line up with TRBD1. The CDR3 has 13 residues. Germline V lookup: CDR1 MDHEN, CDR2 SYDVKM. After removal of 6 bases from V and 6 bases from J, the junction contained 8 bases not matched to a gene. The CDR3 protein is CASRPLTGPEQYF. As DNA, the CDR3 is TGTGCCAGCAGACCCCTGACAGGGCCCGAGCAGTACTTC.

This clone showed up just once. For the CDR3, the DNA is TGTGCCAGCAGCGTAGAGGACAGTCTCTACACCGGGGAGCTGTTTTTT. Its translation is CASSVEDSLYTGELFF. The V call is TRBV9, the J call TRBJ2-2, with a tentative D call TRBD1 (6 bases). V was shortened by 0 bases and J by 3 bases, with 12 bases between the two germline ends. This CDR3 comprises 16 residues. Looked up from germline, CDR1 is SGDLS and CDR2 is YYNGEE.

This clone has only a few counts. This specimen includes other DNA sequences encoding the same CDR3. V usage is TRBV7-9 and J usage is TRBJ1-1; TRBD1 matches 10 bases. The CDR3 runs 15 residues. V lost 5 bases and J lost 0; bases outside the gene matches: 3. From germline, CDR1 is SEHNR and CDR2 FQNEAQ (reference sequence). The CDR3 coding sequence is TGTGCCAGCAGCCTCGGGACAGGGGTGAACACTGAAGCTTTCTTT. Translating it yields CASSLGTGVNTEAFF.

The J gene is TRBJ2-1, the V gene TRBV13; a weak D match, TRBD2 (5 bases). Trimming cost V 4 bases and J 7 bases, with 11 bases left between them. This CDR3 region has 13 residues. CDR1 and CDR2 (germline): PRHDT, FYEKMQ (reference sequence). CDR3 DNA: TGTGCCAGCAGCTCCCTGGGCGGGAATGAGCAGTTCTTC. Protein product: CASSSLGGNEQFF.

The V gene is TRBV9, the J gene TRBJ2-3, with D perhaps TRBD2 (5 bases). The V and J ends lost 2 bases and 0 bases respectively, with 13 bases between them. Germline V gene lookup returns CDR1 SGDLS and CDR2 YYNGEE. The CDR3 spans 16 residues. CDR3 sequence: CASSVTGSTSTDTQYF. The CDR3 DNA reads TGTGCCAGCAGCGTCACGGGGTCCACTAGCACAGATACGCAGTATTTT.

This clone was seen just once. The chain couples TRBV15 to TRBJ2-1; perhaps TRBD1 as D (6 bases). The CDR3 is 13 amino acids. Trimming took off 3 bases at V and 8 bases at J, with 11 bases between the two ends. Germline V lookup: CDR1 LNHNV, CDR2 YYDKDF (reference sequence). CDR3 in DNA: TGTGCCACCAGCAGTGACCAGGGGTATGAGCAGTTCTTC. Protein sequence: CATSSDQGYEQFF.

This clone was observed a handful of times. CDR3 loop: CASSEALVGQGANTGELFF. Written as DNA, the CDR3 is TGTGCCAGCAGTGAAGCTCTAGTGGGACAGGGAGCGAACACCGGGGAGCTGTTTTTT. This chain links TRBV6-1 with TRBJ2-2; 9 nucleotides agree with TRBD1. The junction had 8 bases not matched to a gene; V was cut back by 0 bases and J by 0 bases. Germline V gene sequence: CDR1 MNHNS, CDR2 SASEGT. This CDR3 has 19 amino acids.

J is TRBJ2-3 and V is TRBV28; 8 nucleotides match TRBD1. J was trimmed by 2 bases and V by 5 bases; bases with no gene match: 12. The CDR3 runs to 17 residues. Germline V gene lookup returns CDR1 MDHEN and CDR2 SYDVKM. DNA for the CDR3: TGTGCCAGCAGTCTGAAAGGGACAGGCCATTCCACAGATACGCAGTATTTT. Translation: CASSLKGTGHSTDTQYF.

This chain connects TRBV5-4 to TRBJ2-5; 10 bases are shared with TRBD2. The CDR3 covers 16 residues. V was pared by 4 bases and J by 1 base, with 7 bases of the junction left unmatched. Germline-derived CDR1 and CDR2 are SGHNT and YYREEE (reference sequence). CDR3 region: CASSGRTSGVQETQYF. Written as DNA, the CDR3 is TGTGCCAGCAGCGGGAGGACTAGCGGCGTCCAAGAGACCCAGTACTTC.

This clone was detected only once. This rearrangement joins TRBV7-2 to TRBJ1-2, with D unresolved. The germline V gene has CDR1 SGHTA and CDR2 FQGNSA. This CDR3 is 13 amino acids long. The V end was cut by 8 bases, the J end by 8 bases, with 18 bases between. The CDR3 DNA reads as TGTGCCAGCGGGCGGCCCGGGATAATGGGCTACACCTTC. The encoded protein is CASGRPGIMGYTF.

V usage is TRBV10-2 and J usage is TRBJ2-7, with D perhaps matching TRBD2 (7 bases). CDR1 is WSHSY and CDR2 is SAAADI in the germline V gene. V lost 7 bases, J lost 3 bases, and 22 bases lay in between. The CDR3 runs 16 residues. The CDR3: CASTTQGSGGGYEQYF. In nucleotides, the CDR3 is TGCGCCAGCACCACACAGGGATCGGGAGGAGGCTACGAGCAGTACTTC.

The chain couples TRBV9 to TRBJ2-5, with TRBD1 identical over 8 bases. This CDR3 region has 14 residues. Germline V CDR1 and CDR2: SGDLS, YYNGEE. V trimming: 3 bases; J trimming: 3 bases; junction bases outside the gene matches: 4. DNA for the CDR3: TGTGCCAGCAGCGCCAGGGGGCGAGAAGAGACCCAGTACTTC. Protein sequence: CASSARGREETQYF.

This clone was found once. The chain couples TRBV9 to TRBJ2-5; weak D call: TRBD2 (7 bases). Trimming removed 4 bases from V and 5 bases from J, with 15 bases in between. The CDR3 totals 14 residues. Germline CDR1 is SGDLS and CDR2 is YYNGEE. This CDR3 is CASSPSQGGETQYF. In nucleotides, the CDR3 is TGTGCCAGCAGCCCATCACAGGGAGGGGAGACCCAGTACTTC.

The chain is built from TRBV4-2 and TRBJ2-1, with D possibly TRBD2 on 6 matching bases. The V end was cut by 1 base, the J end by 6 bases, with 13 bases between. CDR1 LGHNA and CDR2 YNFKEQ come from the germline V gene. CDR3 length equals 15 residues. CDR3 sequence reads: CASSQVADGVNEQFF. The CDR3 DNA is TGTGCCAGCAGCCAAGTAGCGGACGGGGTCAATGAGCAGTTCTTC.